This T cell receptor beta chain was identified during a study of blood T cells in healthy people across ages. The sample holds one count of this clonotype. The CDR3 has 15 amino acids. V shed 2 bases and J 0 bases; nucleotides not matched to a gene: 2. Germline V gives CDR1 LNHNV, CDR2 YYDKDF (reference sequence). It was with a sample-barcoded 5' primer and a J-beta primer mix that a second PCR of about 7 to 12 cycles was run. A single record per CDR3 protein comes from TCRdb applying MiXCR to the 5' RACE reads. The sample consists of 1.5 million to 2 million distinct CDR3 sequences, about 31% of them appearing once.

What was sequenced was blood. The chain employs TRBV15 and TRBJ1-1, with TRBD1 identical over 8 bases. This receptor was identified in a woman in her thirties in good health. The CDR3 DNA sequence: TGTGCCACCAGCAGAAGACAGGGGTTGAACACTGAAGCTTTCTTT. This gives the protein CATSRRQGLNTEAFF. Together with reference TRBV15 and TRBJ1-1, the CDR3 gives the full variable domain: DAMVIQNPRYQVTQFGKPVTLSCSQTLNHNVMYWYQQKSSQAPKLLFHYYDKDFNNEADTPDNFQSRRPNTSFCFLDIRSPGLGDTAMYLCATSRRQGLNTEAFFGQGTRLTVV.